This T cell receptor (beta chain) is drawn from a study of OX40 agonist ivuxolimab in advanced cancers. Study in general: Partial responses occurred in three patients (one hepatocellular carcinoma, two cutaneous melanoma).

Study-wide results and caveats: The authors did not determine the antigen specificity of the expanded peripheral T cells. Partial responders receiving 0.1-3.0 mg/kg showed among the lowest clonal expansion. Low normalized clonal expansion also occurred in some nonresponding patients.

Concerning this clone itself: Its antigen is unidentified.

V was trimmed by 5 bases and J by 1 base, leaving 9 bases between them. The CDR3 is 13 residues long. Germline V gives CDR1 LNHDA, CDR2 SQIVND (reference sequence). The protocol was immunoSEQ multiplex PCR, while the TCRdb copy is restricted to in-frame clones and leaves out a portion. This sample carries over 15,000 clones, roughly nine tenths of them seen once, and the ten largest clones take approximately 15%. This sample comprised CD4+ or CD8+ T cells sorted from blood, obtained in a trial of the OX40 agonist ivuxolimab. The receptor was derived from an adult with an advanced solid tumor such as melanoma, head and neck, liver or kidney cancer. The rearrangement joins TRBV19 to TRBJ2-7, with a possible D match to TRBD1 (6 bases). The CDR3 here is CASSGQGSYEQYF. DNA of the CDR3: TGTGCCAGTAGTGGCCAGGGGTCCTACGAGCAGTACTTC. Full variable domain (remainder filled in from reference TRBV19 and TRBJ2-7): DGGITQSPKYLFRKEGQNVTLSCEQNLNHDAMYWYRQDPGQGLRLIYYSQIVNDFQKGDIAEGYSVSREKKESFPLTVTSAQKNPTAFYLCASSGQGSYEQYFGPGTRLTVT.